This T cell receptor beta chain comes out of a study of blood T cell repertoires in COVID-19. Study background: Sample material is recorded as cDNA or gDNA derived from T cells, B-cell-depleted T cells, or PBMCs.

Germline CDR1 SEHNR, CDR2 FQNEAQ (reference sequence). This CDR3 has 14 amino acids. V was clipped by 5 bases and J by 0 bases, with 10 bases between them. Repertoires were generated with immunoSEQ multiplex PCR, while TCRdb's copy carries only in-frame clones and drops some. Among 100,000 to 150,000 clones listed, about 80% were seen once. The chain carries TRBV7-9 and TRBJ1-1; possible D gene TRBD1, 5 bases. Material for sequencing was peripheral blood. The sequence came from a human donor in a cohort sampled during active COVID-19. The CDR3 region has the DNA TGTGCCAGCAGCCTGGGGCAGGTGAACACTGAAGCTTTCTTT. Its translation: CASSLGQVNTEAFF. The complete variable domain, with remaining parts taken from reference TRBV7-9 and TRBJ1-1, reads DTGVSQNPRHKITKRGQNVTFRCDPISEHNRLYWYRQTLGQGPEFLTYFQNEAQLEKSRLLSDRFSAERPKGSFSTLEIQRTEQGDSAMYLCASSLGQVNTEAFFGQGTRLTVV.